This T cell receptor (beta chain) was profiled in a study of T cells after yellow fever vaccination. The CDR3 is 14 residues long. Deletions cut 2 bases from V and 3 bases from J, with 7 bases between. In germline, CDR1 is MNHEY, CDR2 SVGAGI. TCRdb analysed the 5' RACE reads with MiXCR anew, one entry per CDR3 protein. Altogether 300,000 to 450,000 distinct CDR3 sequences are present, approximately 8% being singletons, with the ten largest covering about 16%. This clonotype showed up just a few times. The clonotype was recovered from a man in his late teens or twenties who received the YFV17D yellow fever vaccine. The sequenced sample was PBMCs, obtained roughly seven weeks after the first yellow fever vaccination. This chain uses TRBV6-5 with TRBJ1-4; D call uncertain. CDR3 bases: TGTGCCAGCAGTTACGGGCAGGCTAATGAAAAACTGTTTTTT. Translated, it gives CASSYGQANEKLFF.